This T cell receptor beta chain was sequenced during a study of T cells in Graves' hyperthyroidism and ophthalmopathy. Trimming at V came to 6 bases and at J to 1 base, leaving 2 bases not matched to a gene. Germline-derived CDR1 and CDR2 are SGHNT and YENEEA. The CDR3 runs to 13 residues. The cohort's ophthalmopathy patients, a group with duration under 3 months, had a Clinical Activity Score of at least 3 and a NOSPECS grade of at least 4. Patients having uncontrolled infection, another autoimmune disease, pregnancy or lactation were not included. RNA transcripts provided the source from which TCR beta CDR3 regions were amplified. Primed by the HTBI set, a first-round RT-PCR was run on the TCR CDR3. TCRdb analysed the multiplex PCR reads with MiXCR anew, one entry per CDR3 protein. Of 300,000 to 500,000 distinct CDR3 sequences listed, over 11% were seen once; the top ten hold around 28%.

Sequenced input: blood. V is TRBV11-3 and J is TRBJ2-5, with TRBD2 matching 7 bases. The clonotype originates from a man aged 45-60 years with Graves' ophthalmopathy. The DNA for the CDR3 is TGTGCCAGCAGGACGGGAGGCCAAGAGACCCAGTACTTC. Translation gives CASRTGGQETQYF. Looking up the rest from reference TRBV11-3 and TRBJ2-5 gives the full variable domain: EAGVVQSPRYKIIEKKQPVAFWCNPISGHNTLYWYLQNLGQGPELLIRYENEEAVDDSQLPKDRFSAERLKGVDSTLKIQPAELGDSAVYLCASRTGGQETQYFGPGTRLLVL.